A single sample is the source of the 17 T cell receptor beta chains below, sequenced in a study of identifying expanded T cells in peripheral blood. The assay was immunoSEQ multiplex PCR, and TCRdb's table has in-frame clones only and misses some. This table holds around 100,000 clones, 88% found once. The sample was blood. The source is a person aged 18-70 years in good health.

The sample holds one count of this clone. V and J are TRBV5-1 and TRBJ2-1; 10 nucleotides agree with TRBD2. CDR3 length: 16 amino acids. V shed 2 bases, J shed 7 bases, and the junction held 9 bases outside the gene matches. From germline, CDR1 is SGHRS and CDR2 YFSETQ. Here the CDR3 DNA reads TGCGCCAGCAGCTTAGTAAGCGGGGGGGCCAATAATGAGCAGTTCTTC. Its protein product is CASSLVSGGANNEQFF.

The chain employs TRBV4-2 and TRBJ2-5; 13 bases agree with TRBD2. Germline loops: CDR1 LGHNA, CDR2 YNFKEQ. The CDR3 contains 19 residues. V trimming: 3 bases; J trimming: 7 bases; junction bases outside the gene matches: 17. CDR3: CASSQTSGRTGGKTGTQYF. In DNA, the CDR3 is TGTGCCAGCAGCCAGACTAGCGGGAGGACGGGGGGTAAGACGGGGACCCAGTACTTC.

Points on this clone: One end of the junction does not line up with germline, which may come from a read error. The chain recombines TRBV4-1 with TRBJ2-7; 7 bases align to TRBD1. CDR3 size: 12 residues. The germline CDR1 and CDR2 sequences are MGHRA and YSYEKL. CDR3 DNA sequence: TGCGCCAGCAGCCACCCGATGGGCGACAGGGTCTTC. Residues: CASSHPMGDRVF.

The chain couples TRBV19 to TRBJ1-5; D gene unclear. The V end lost 4 bases, the J end lost 4 bases, and 14 bases lay between the germline ends. Germline V CDR1 and CDR2: LNHDA, SQIVND (reference sequence). This CDR3 is built from 15 residues. The CDR3 nucleotides are TGTGCCAGTAGTAGGTCCCCCGCAGGAAATCAGCCCCAGCATTTT. As protein: CASSRSPAGNQPQHF.

This clone has more than one count but fewer than ten. This chain joins TRBV30 and TRBJ2-5, with TRBD2 as a possible D gene (5 bases). Germline-derived CDR1 and CDR2 are GTSNPN and SVGIG (reference sequence). Trimming removed 2 bases at V and 1 base at J, with 14 bases between. This CDR3 contains 15 residues. CDR3 residues: CAWSSGGLGQETQYF. The DNA of the CDR3 is TGTGCCTGGAGTTCGGGTGGACTCGGCCAAGAGACCCAGTACTTC.

The chain links TRBV6-5 to TRBJ2-1, with 10 bases matching TRBD1. Trimming at V came to 6 bases and at J to 7 bases, leaving 3 bases not matched to a gene. The CDR3 length is 13 residues. The germline CDR1 and CDR2 sequences are MNHEY and SVGAGI. The CDR3 DNA is TGTGCCAGCAGAAAGGGACAGGGGAATGAGCAGTTCTTC. This sequence encodes CASRKGQGNEQFF.

This clone was seen just once. V usage is TRBV19 and J usage is TRBJ2-2; D is perhaps TRBD1 (5 bases). CDR1 LNHDA and CDR2 SQIVND come from the germline V gene (reference sequence). V gave up 1 base and J gave up 6 bases, with 12 bases separating them. The CDR3 is made up of 15 amino acids. Here the CDR3 DNA reads TGTGCCAGTAGTATAGTCCCGCAGGGATCCGGGGAGCTGTTTTTT. Amino acids: CASSIVPQGSGELFF.

The chain carries TRBV11-1 and TRBJ2-7; 10 bases agree with TRBD1. CDR1 is SGHAT and CDR2 is FQDESV in the germline V gene (reference sequence). With 3 bases clipped from V and 3 bases from J, the junction kept 5 bases outside the gene matches. This CDR3 contains 15 residues. The CDR3 is CASSLGQGSYYEQYF. DNA of the CDR3: TGTGCCAGCAGCTTGGGACAGGGGTCCTACTACGAGCAGTACTTC.

The chain joins TRBV5-1 to TRBJ1-2; tentatively, D is TRBD1 (6 bases). CDR3 length equals 14 residues. Trimming took 5 bases from V and 2 from J, leaving 13 bases between them. Germline V lookup: CDR1 SGHRS, CDR2 YFSETQ. CDR3 loop: CASRTGSSNYGYTF. For the CDR3, the DNA is TGCGCCAGCAGAACAGGGAGCTCAAACTATGGCTACACCTTC.

CDR3 amino acids: CASVQGAGTDTQYF. Written as DNA, the CDR3 is TGCGCCAGCGTACAGGGGGCCGGCACAGATACGCAGTATTTT. The V gene is TRBV5-1, the J gene TRBJ2-3; 9 nucleotides match TRBD1. The germline V gene has CDR1 SGHRS and CDR2 YFSETQ. This CDR3 has 14 residues. Trimming at V came to 7 bases and at J to 1 base, leaving 4 bases not matched to a gene.

The rearrangement links TRBV29-1 to TRBJ2-2; D might be TRBD2 (5 bases). V lost 6 bases, J lost 5 bases, and 13 bases lay in between. Germline loops: CDR1 SQVTM, CDR2 ANQGSEA. This CDR3 has 13 residues. The CDR3 sequence is CSVWEIGTGELFF. The CDR3 DNA reads as TGCAGCGTATGGGAGATTGGGACCGGGGAGCTGTTTTTT.

The V call is TRBV30, the J call TRBJ1-4, with D possibly TRBD1 on 5 matching bases. CDR1 GTSNPN and CDR2 SVGIG come from the germline V gene (reference sequence). This CDR3 comprises 15 residues. Trimming left V 1 base short and J 5 bases short, with 14 bases between. This CDR3 reads CAWSGRGQTNEKLFF. For the CDR3, the DNA is TGTGCCTGGAGTGGAAGGGGCCAGACGAATGAAAAACTGTTTTTT.

J is TRBJ1-2 and V is TRBV21-1; the D segment call TRBD1 is taken from the table without a DNA check. TRBV21-1 is a documented pseudogene. CDR3 size: 14 residues. CDR3 sequence (DNA): TGTGCCAGCAGCCCCCTGGACAGTCTGGATGGCTACACCTTC. Translation: CASSPLDSLDGYTF.

The chain joins TRBV19 to TRBJ2-1, with D possibly TRBD1 on 6 matching bases. V was clipped by 1 base and J by 2 bases, with 15 bases between them. The CDR3 has 17 residues. Germline assignment: CDR1 LNHDA and CDR2 SQIVND (reference sequence). The CDR3 region is CASSIGLEDSTYNEQFF. For the CDR3, the DNA is TGTGCCAGTAGTATAGGGTTGGAGGACAGTACCTACAATGAGCAGTTCTTC.

J is TRBJ2-1 and V is TRBV28, with 8 bases aligning to TRBD1. CDR1 MDHEN and CDR2 SYDVKM come from the germline V gene. V was clipped by 2 bases and J by 8 bases; unmatched bases: 8. The CDR3 has 15 residues. CDR3 nucleotide sequence: TGTGCCAGCAGTTTACCCCGGACAGGGTACGATGAGCAGTTCTTC. It is translated as CASSLPRTGYDEQFF.

The chain is built from TRBV5-1 and TRBJ2-7; TRBD1 aligns across 10 bases. CDR1 is SGHRS, CDR2 YFSETQ, per germline. V lost 5 bases and J lost 5; bases outside the gene matches: 7. This CDR3 comprises 14 residues. The CDR3 nucleotides are TGCGCCAGCAGAATCGGGACAGGGGTGCACGAGCAGTACTTC. The encoded protein is CASRIGTGVHEQYF.

V gene TRBV30 combines with J gene TRBJ2-2, with D maybe TRBD1 (5 bases). CDR3 length: 13 residues. V lost 2 bases and J lost 9, with 13 bases in between. Per the germline V gene, CDR1 is GTSNPN and CDR2 is SVGIG (reference sequence). CDR3: CAWSTQGPRELFF. CDR3 bases: TGTGCCTGGAGTACCCAGGGTCCGCGGGAGCTGTTTTTT. Filled out from reference TRBV30 and TRBJ2-2, the complete variable domain reads SQTIHQWPATLVQPVGSPLSLECTVEGTSNPNLYWYRQAAGRGLQLLFYSVGIGQISSEVPQNLSASRPQDRQFILSSKKLLLSDSGFYLCAWSTQGPRELFFGEGSRLTVL.